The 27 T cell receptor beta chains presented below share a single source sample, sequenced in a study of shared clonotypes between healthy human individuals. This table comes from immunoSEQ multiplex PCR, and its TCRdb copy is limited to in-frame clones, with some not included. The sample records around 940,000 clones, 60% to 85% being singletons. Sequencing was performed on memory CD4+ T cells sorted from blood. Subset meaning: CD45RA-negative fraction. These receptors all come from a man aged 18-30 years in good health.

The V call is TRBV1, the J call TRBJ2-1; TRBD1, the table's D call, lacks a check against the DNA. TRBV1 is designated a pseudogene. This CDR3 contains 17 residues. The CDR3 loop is CTSSQNTPGQDNNEQFF. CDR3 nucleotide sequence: TGCACCAGCAGCCAGAATACTCCGGGACAGGATAACAATGAGCAGTTCTTC.

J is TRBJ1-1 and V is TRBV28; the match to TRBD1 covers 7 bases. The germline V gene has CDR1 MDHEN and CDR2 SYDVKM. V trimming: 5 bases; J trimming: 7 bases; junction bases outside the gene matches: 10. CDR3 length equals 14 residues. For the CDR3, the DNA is TGTGCCAGCAGTAAGGACAGGACACGCCTTGAAGCTTTCTTT. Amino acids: CASSKDRTRLEAFF.

The CDR3 DNA follows: TGTGCCAGCAGCCGACCAGCGGGAGTTGGCTACAATGAGCAGTTCTTC. This encodes CASSRPAGVGYNEQFF. V usage is TRBV7-2 and J usage is TRBJ2-1; 8 bases agree with TRBD2. The ends lost 5 bases at V and 3 bases at J; junction bases unmatched: 9. Germline CDR1 reads SGHTA; CDR2 reads FQGNSA. The CDR3 runs to 16 residues. The full variable domain, with the rest looked up from reference TRBV7-2 and TRBJ2-1, is GAGVSQSPSNKVTEKGKDVELRCDPISGHTALYWYRQSLGQGLEFLIYFQGNSAPDKSGLPSDRFSAERTGGSVSTLTIQRTQQEDSAVYLCASSRPAGVGYNEQFFGPGTRLTVL.

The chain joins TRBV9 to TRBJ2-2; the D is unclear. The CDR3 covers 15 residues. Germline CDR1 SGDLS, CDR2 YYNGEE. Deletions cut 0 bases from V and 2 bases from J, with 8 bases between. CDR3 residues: CASSVAGDNTGELFF. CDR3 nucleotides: TGTGCCAGCAGCGTAGCTGGAGACAACACCGGGGAGCTGTTTTTT.

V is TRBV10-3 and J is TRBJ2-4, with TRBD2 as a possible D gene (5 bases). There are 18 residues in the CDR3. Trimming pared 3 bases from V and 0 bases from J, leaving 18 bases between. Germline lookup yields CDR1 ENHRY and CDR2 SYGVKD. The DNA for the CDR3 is TGTGCCATCAGTGATCGGCGCCTAGCAGATCTAGCCAAAAACATTCAGTACTTC. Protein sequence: CAISDRRLADLAKNIQYF.

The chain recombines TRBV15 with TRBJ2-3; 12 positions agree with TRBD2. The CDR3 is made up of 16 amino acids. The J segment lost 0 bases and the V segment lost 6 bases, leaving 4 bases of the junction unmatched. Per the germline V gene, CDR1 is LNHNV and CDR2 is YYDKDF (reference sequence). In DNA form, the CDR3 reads TGTGCCACCAGTAAGGGGACTAGCGGGAGCACAGATACGCAGTATTTT. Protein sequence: CATSKGTSGSTDTQYF. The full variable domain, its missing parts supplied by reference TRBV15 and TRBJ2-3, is DAMVIQNPRYQVTQFGKPVTLSCSQTLNHNVMYWYQQKSSQAPKLLFHYYDKDFNNEADTPDNFQSRRPNTSFCFLDIRSPGLGDTAMYLCATSKGTSGSTDTQYFGPGTRLTVL.

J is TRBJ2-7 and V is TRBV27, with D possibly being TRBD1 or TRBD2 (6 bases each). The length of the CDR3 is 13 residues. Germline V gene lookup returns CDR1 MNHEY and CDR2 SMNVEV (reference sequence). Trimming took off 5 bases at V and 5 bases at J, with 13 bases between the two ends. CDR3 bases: TGTGCCAGCAGTCCGACAAGGGGGGACGAGCAGTACTTC. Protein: CASSPTRGDEQYF.

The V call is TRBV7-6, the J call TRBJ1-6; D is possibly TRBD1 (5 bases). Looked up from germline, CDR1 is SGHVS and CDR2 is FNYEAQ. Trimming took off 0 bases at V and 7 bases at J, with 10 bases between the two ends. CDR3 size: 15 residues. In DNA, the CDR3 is TGTGCCAGCAGCTTAGCGGGGGTGGGAAATTCACCCCTCCACTTT. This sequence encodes CASSLAGVGNSPLHF.

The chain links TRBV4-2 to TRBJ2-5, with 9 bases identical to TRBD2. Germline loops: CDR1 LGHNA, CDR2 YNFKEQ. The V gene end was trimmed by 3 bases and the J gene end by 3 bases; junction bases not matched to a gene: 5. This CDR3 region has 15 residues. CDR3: CASSQGGGAEETQYF. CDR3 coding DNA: TGTGCCAGCAGCCAGGGCGGGGGGGCCGAAGAGACCCAGTACTTC.

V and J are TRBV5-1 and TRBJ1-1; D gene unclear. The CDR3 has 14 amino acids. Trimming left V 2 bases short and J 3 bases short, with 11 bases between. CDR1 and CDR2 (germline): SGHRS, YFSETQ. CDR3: CASSFDSQYTEAFF. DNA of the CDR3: TGCGCCAGCAGCTTTGATTCGCAGTACACTGAAGCTTTCTTT.

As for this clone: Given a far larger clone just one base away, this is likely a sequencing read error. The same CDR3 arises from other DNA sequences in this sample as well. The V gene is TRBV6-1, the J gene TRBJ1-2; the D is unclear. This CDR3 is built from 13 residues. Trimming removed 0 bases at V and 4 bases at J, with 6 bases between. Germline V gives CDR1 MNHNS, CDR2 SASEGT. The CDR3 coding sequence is TGTGCCAGCAGTGAAGCGGTGGGCTATGGCTACACCTTC. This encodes CASSEAVGYGYTF.

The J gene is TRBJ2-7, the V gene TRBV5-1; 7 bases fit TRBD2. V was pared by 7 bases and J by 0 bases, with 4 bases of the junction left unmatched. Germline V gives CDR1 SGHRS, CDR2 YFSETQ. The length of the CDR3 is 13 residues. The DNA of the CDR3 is TGCGCCAGCGGGCGGGAGACCTCCTACGAGCAGTACTTC. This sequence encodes CASGRETSYEQYF.

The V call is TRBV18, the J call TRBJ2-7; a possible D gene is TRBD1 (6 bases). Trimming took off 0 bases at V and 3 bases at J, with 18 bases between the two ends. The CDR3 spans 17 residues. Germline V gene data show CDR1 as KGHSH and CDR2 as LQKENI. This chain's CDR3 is CASSPPNKRDNDYEQYF. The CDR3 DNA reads TGTGCCAGCTCACCACCGAATAAGAGGGACAACGACTACGAGCAGTACTTC.

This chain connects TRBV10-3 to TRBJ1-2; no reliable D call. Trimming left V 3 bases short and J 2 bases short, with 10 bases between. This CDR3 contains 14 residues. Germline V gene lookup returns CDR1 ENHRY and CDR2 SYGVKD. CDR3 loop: CAISDGLTNYGYTF. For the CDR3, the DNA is TGTGCCATCAGTGACGGACTTACGAACTATGGCTACACCTTC.

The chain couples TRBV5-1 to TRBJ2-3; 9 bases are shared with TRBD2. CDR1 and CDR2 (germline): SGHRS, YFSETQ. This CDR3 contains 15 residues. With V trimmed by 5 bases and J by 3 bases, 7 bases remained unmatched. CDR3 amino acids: CASSRSSGGTDTQYF. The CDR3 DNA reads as TGCGCCAGCAGTCGGTCAAGCGGGGGGACAGATACGCAGTATTTT.

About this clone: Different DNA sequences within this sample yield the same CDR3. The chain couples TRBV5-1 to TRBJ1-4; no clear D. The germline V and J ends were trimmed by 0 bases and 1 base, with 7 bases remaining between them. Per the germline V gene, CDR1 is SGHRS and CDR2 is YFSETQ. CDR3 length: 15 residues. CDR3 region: CASSLVRGTNEKLFF. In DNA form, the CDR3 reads TGCGCCAGCAGCTTGGTTCGGGGAACTAATGAAAAACTGTTTTTT.

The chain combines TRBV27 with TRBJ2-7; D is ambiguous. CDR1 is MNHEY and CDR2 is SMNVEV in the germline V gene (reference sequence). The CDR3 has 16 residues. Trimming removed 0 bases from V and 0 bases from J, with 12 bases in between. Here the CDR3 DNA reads TGTGCCAGCAGTTTATCGCTTGCTTCCCTCTCCTACGAGCAGTACTTC. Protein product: CASSLSLASLSYEQYF.

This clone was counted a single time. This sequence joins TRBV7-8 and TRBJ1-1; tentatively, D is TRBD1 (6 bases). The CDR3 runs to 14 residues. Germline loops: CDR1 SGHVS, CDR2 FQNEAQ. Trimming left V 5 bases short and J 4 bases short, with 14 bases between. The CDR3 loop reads CASSTRQAGTEAFF. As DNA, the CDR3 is TGTGCCAGCAGCACGCGACAGGCCGGCACTGAAGCTTTCTTT.

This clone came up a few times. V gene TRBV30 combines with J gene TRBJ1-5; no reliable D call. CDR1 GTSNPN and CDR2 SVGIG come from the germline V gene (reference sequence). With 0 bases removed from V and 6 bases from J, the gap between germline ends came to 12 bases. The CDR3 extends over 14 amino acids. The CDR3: CAWSVGRLVQPQHF. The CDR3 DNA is TGTGCCTGGAGTGTAGGGAGATTAGTTCAGCCCCAGCATTTT.

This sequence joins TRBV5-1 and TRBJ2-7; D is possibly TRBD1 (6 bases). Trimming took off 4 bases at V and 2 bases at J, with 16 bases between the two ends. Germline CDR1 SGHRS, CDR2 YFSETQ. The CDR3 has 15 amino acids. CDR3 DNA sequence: TGCGCCAGCAGCCCACGGGCAGGGGACCCCTACGAGCAGTACTTC. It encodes CASSPRAGDPYEQYF.

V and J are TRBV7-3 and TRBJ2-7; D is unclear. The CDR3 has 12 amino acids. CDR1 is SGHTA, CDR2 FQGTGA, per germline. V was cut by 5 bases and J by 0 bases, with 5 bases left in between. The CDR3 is CASSPLSYEQYF. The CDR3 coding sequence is TGTGCCAGCAGCCCACTCTCCTACGAGCAGTACTTC. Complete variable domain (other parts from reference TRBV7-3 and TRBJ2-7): GAGVSQTPSNKVTEKGKYVELRCDPISGHTALYWYRQSLGQGPEFLIYFQGTGAADDSGLPNDRFFAVRPEGSVSTLKIQRTERGDSAVYLCASSPLSYEQYFGPGTRLTVT.

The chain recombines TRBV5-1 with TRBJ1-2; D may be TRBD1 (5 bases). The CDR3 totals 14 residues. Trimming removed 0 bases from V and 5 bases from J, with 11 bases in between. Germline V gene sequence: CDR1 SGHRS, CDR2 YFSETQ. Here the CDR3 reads CASSLDDSKYGYTF. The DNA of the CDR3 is TGCGCCAGCAGCTTGGATGACAGCAAGTATGGCTACACCTTC.

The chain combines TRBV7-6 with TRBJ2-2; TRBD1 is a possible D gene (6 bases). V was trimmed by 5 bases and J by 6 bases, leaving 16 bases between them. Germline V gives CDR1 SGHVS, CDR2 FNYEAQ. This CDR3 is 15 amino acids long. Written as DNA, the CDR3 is TGTGCCAGCAGCCTGGACAGCCACAACTCCGGGGAGCTGTTTTTT. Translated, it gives CASSLDSHNSGELFF. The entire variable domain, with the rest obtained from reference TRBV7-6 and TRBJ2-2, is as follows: GAGVSQSPRYKVTKRGQDVALRCDPISGHVSLYWYRQALGQGPEFLTYFNYEAQQDKSGLPNDRFSAERPEGSISTLTIQRTEQRDSAMYRCASSLDSHNSGELFFGEGSRLTVL.

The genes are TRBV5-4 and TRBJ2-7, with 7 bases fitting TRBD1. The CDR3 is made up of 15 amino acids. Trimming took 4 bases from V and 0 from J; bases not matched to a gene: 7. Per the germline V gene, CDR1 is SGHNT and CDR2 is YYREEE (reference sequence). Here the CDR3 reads CASSLKTGSSYEQYF. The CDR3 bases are TGTGCCAGCAGCCTTAAGACAGGGAGCTCCTACGAGCAGTACTTC.

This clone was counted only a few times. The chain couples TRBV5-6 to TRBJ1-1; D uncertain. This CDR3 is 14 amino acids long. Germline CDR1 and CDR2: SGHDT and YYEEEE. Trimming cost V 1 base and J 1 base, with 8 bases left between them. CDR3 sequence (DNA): TGTGCCAGCAGCTTGAGGGAAGGGAACACTGAAGCTTTCTTT. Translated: CASSLREGNTEAFF.

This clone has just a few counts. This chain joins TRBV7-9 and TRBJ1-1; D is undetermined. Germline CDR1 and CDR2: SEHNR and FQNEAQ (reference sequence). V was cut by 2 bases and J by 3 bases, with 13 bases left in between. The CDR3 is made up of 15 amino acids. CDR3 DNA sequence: TGTGCCAGCAGCTTAAATCAGGAGCGGGACACTGAAGCTTTCTTT. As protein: CASSLNQERDTEAFF.

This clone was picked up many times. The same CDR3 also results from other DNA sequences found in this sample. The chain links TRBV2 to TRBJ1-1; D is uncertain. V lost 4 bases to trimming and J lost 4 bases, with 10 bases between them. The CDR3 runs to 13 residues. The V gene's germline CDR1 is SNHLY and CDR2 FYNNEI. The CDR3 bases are TGTGCCAGCAGTGGTGAGGTTGGCACTGAAGCTTTCTTT. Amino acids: CASSGEVGTEAFF.